Shown below are 17 T cell receptor beta chains from a single sample sequenced in a study of blood T cells in healthy people across ages. Sample-barcoded 5' priming and a J-beta primer mix drove a second PCR of about 6 to 11 cycles. Using its own MiXCR run on the 5' RACE reads, TCRdb lists one record per CDR3 protein. The sample has fewer than 950,000 distinct CDR3 sequences, about 36% seen once. Material: blood. The receptors were gathered from a man younger than 35 in good health.

This clonotype was recorded a few times. This sequence joins TRBV20-1 and TRBJ1-2; D not resolved. This CDR3 has 13 amino acids. Trimming pared 5 bases from V and 2 bases from J, leaving 12 bases between. Per germline, CDR1 DFQATT and CDR2 SNEGSKA (reference sequence). For the CDR3, the DNA is TGCAGTGCTGAGGGTTCCTTCAACTATGGCTACACCTTC. The encoded protein is CSAEGSFNYGYTF.

For this clonotype: This may stem from a read error, because a much larger clone lies one nucleotide away. The chain combines TRBV15 with TRBJ2-7; a weak D match, TRBD2 (6 bases). The germline V gene encodes CDR1 LNHNV and CDR2 YYDKDF (reference sequence). The CDR3 loop spans 16 amino acids. This CDR3 reads CVTSSYGGESSYEQYF. The CDR3 DNA is TGTGTCACCAGCTCTTACGGGGGAGAAAGCTCCTACGAGCAGTACTTC.

The chain couples TRBV4-3 to TRBJ2-4; D gene ambiguous. Germline CDR1 reads LGHNA; CDR2 reads YSLEER. The CDR3 spans 15 residues. V lost 0 bases and J lost 6, with 12 bases in between. CDR3 sequence reads: CASSQDGQQRNIQYF. The CDR3 coding sequence is TGCGCCAGCAGCCAAGATGGGCAGCAACGAAACATTCAGTACTTC.

This clonotype was seen at least ten times. This chain connects TRBV4-2 to TRBJ2-1; 7 bases agree with TRBD1. V shed 0 bases and J 6 bases; nucleotides not matched to a gene: 8. Germline V gives CDR1 LGHNA, CDR2 YNFKEQ. This CDR3 is 16 amino acids long. CDR3 amino acids: CASSQDPTGLGNEQFF. The CDR3 DNA sequence: TGTGCCAGCAGCCAAGATCCGACAGGGTTGGGCAATGAGCAGTTCTTC.

The V gene is TRBV7-8, the J gene TRBJ2-5; possibly TRBD2 for D (5 bases). CDR1 is SGHVS, CDR2 FQNEAQ, per germline. V was shortened by 3 bases and J by 5 bases, with 13 bases between the two germline ends. The CDR3 sequence is 14 residues long. The CDR3 nucleotides read TGTGCCAGCAGCTTGGGCAGGACTCGGGAGACCCAGTACTTC. Translated, it gives CASSLGRTRETQYF.

As concerns this clonotype: This likely stems from a read error, as it lies one base from a far larger clone. The chain is built from TRBV5-1 and TRBJ2-5, with unresolved D. There are 13 residues in the CDR3. Germline V gives CDR1 SGHRS, CDR2 YFSETQ. V was shortened by 3 bases and J by 4 bases, with 10 bases between the two germline ends. CDR3 DNA: TGCGCCAGCAGCTGTGGTGGAAGAGAGACCCAGTACTTC. Its translation is CASSCGGRETQYF. The full variable domain, in which reference TRBV5-1 and TRBJ2-5 provide the parts outside the CDR3, is KAGVTQTPRYLIKTRGQQVTLSCSPISGHRSVSWYQQTPGQGLQFLFEYFSETQRNKGNFPGRFSGRQFSNSRSEMNVSTLELGDSALYLCASSCGGRETQYFGPGTRLLVL.

The gene calls are TRBV2 and TRBJ2-3; TRBD1 matches at 9 bases. J lost 2 bases, V lost 3 bases, and 6 bases had no gene match. This CDR3 has 16 residues. Per the germline V gene, CDR1 is SNHLY and CDR2 is FYNNEI. This chain's CDR3 is CASSDWGQGDTDTQYF. DNA of the CDR3: TGTGCCAGCAGTGATTGGGGACAGGGAGACACAGATACGCAGTATTTT. The full variable domain, in which reference TRBV2 and TRBJ2-3 provide the parts outside the CDR3, is EPEVTQTPSHQVTQMGQEVILRCVPISNHLYFYWYRQILGQKVEFLVSFYNNEISEKSEIFDDQFSVERPDGSNFTLKIRSTKLEDSAMYFCASSDWGQGDTDTQYFGPGTRLTVL.

In DNA, the CDR3 is TGCAGTGCTAGAGATCCGGAAGACTACGAGCAGTACTTC. It yields the protein CSARDPEDYEQYF. V and J are TRBV20-1 and TRBJ2-7; D ambiguous. This CDR3 comprises 13 residues. Germline CDR1 reads DFQATT; CDR2 reads SNEGSKA (reference sequence). The V end lost 0 bases, the J end lost 3 bases, and 9 bases lay between the germline ends.

This clonotype appeared many times. The rearrangement links TRBV12-3 or TRBV12-4 to TRBJ2-3; maybe TRBD2 (5 bases). CDR3 size: 17 residues. The V end was cut by 6 bases, the J end by 0 bases, with 19 bases between. The CDR3 region has the DNA TGTGCCAGCAGCCCCGGGAACTTCGATATTAGCACAGATACGCAGTATTTT. Translated, it gives CASSPGNFDISTDTQYF.

The rearrangement uses TRBV18 and TRBJ1-1; D is ambiguous. From germline, CDR1 is KGHSH and CDR2 LQKENI. Trimming cost V 0 bases and J 1 base, with 9 bases left between them. CDR3 size: 15 residues. This CDR3 is CASSPPELRNTEAFF. CDR3 DNA: TGTGCCAGCTCACCACCGGAACTCCGGAACACTGAAGCTTTCTTT.

The CDR3 coding sequence is TGCAGTGCTAGAGATCACAGGGATAGCAATCAGCCCCAGCATTTT. This codes for CSARDHRDSNQPQHF. The chain carries TRBV20-1 and TRBJ1-5; perhaps TRBD1 as D (6 bases). Germline values: CDR1 DFQATT, CDR2 SNEGSKA (reference sequence). The V gene lost 0 bases and the J gene lost 0 bases, with 9 bases spanning the gap. The CDR3 is 15 amino acids.

The chain joins TRBV20-1 to TRBJ2-1; 7 nucleotides align to TRBD2. The CDR3 is made up of 14 amino acids. From germline, CDR1 is DFQATT and CDR2 SNEGSKA (reference sequence). V gave up 3 bases and J gave up 4 bases; unmatched junction bases: 6. The CDR3 DNA follows: TGCAGTGCTAGTTCCCTAGCGGTTTACAATGAGCAGTTCTTC. Protein sequence: CSASSLAVYNEQFF.

The chain employs TRBV27 and TRBJ1-1; perhaps TRBD1 as D (6 bases). CDR1 is MNHEY, CDR2 SMNVEV, per germline (reference sequence). Trimming took off 2 bases at V and 0 bases at J, with 16 bases between the two ends. This CDR3 is 17 amino acids long. CDR3 residues: CASSLGGSENLNTEAFF. CDR3 bases: TGTGCCAGCAGTTTAGGGGGCAGCGAAAACCTGAACACTGAAGCTTTCTTT.

This clonotype was picked up a small number of times. The CDR3 nucleotides read TGTGCCAGCAGCCGTTGGACGGTTTGGAGGGAAGAGACCCAGTACTTC. This encodes CASSRWTVWREETQYF. The rearrangement joins TRBV13 to TRBJ2-5; tentative D call: TRBD2 (6 bases). Germline V gene sequence: CDR1 PRHDT, CDR2 FYEKMQ (reference sequence). Trimming removed 5 bases from V and 3 bases from J, with 19 bases in between. The CDR3 extends over 16 amino acids.

About this clonotype: Possible read error: a much larger clone is one base away. This chain joins TRBV4-3 and TRBJ2-4; D gene uncertain. CDR1 and CDR2 (germline): LGHNA, YSLEER. The CDR3 spans 16 residues. V was pared by 3 bases and J by 6 bases, with 18 bases between. CDR3 in DNA: TGCGCCAGCAGCCAGGGTATAGGTTACGGGTCAAACATTCAGTACTTC. It codes for CASSQGIGYGSNIQYF.

This clonotype came up a few times. V usage is TRBV5-6 and J usage is TRBJ2-1, with TRBD2 matching over 10 bases. Germline values: CDR1 SGHDT, CDR2 YYEEEE. Germline trimming cut 4 bases from V and 5 bases from J; bases unmatched to any gene: 6. The CDR3 is 15 residues long. The CDR3 sequence is CASSNKRGGDNEQFF. In DNA form, the CDR3 reads TGTGCCAGCAGCAACAAGCGGGGGGGAGACAATGAGCAGTTCTTC.

The chain couples TRBV20-1 to TRBJ2-3, with 7 nucleotides matching TRBD1. The CDR3 runs to 12 residues. CDR1 is DFQATT, CDR2 SNEGSKA, per germline (reference sequence). DNA of the CDR3: TGCAACGGGGACAGAGACACAGATACGCAGTATTTT. Translation: CNGDRDTDTQYF.